In its sample, the clone carrying this T cell receptor (beta chain) was seen many times. The antigen is not known. This CDR3 has 16 amino acids. V gave up 4 bases and J gave up 4 bases; unmatched junction bases: 12. Germline V gene data show CDR1 as DFQATT and CDR2 as SNEGSKA (reference sequence). The sample is drawn from a study of T cell repertoires in cytomegalovirus infection. Broader study findings: Across the ex vivo response, the dominant clonotypes were HLA-C-restricted CMV-specific TCR beta clonotypes.

TCRdb redid the calling of the reads with MiXCR, one entry per CDR3 protein. This table holds 400,000 or so distinct CDR3 sequences, 15% to 20% found once. This receptor was identified in a human donor in good health (CMV status not recorded). Some clones in this sample may be carry-over from other donors' samples. The V and J genes are TRBV20-1 and TRBJ2-1; 8 positions agree with TRBD1. The sequencing input was PBMCs. The CDR3 loop reads CSAKVPGQGRYNEQFF. CDR3 DNA sequence: TGCAGTGCTAAGGTGCCCGGACAGGGTCGATACAATGAGCAGTTCTTC.